Presented here are 13 T cell receptor beta chains from one specimen sequenced in a study of radiation and T cells in renal cell carcinoma. Time point described: baseline pretreatment blood. Treatment specified: 15 Gy SBRT to primary tumor, nephrectomy 4 weeks later. Profiling relied on immunoSEQ multiplex PCR, and the TCRdb table lists in-frame clones only, not all of them. The top ten clones hold roughly 8% of a sample with just over 95,000 clones, approximately 86% of them seen once. Sequenced here: blood, sampled from a patient whose treatment included radiotherapy and nephrectomy. The receptors were gathered from a man aged 50 or older with renal cell carcinoma.

This clone appeared a few times. The genes are TRBV30 and TRBJ1-1; D unclear. V was trimmed by 3 bases and J by 2 bases, leaving 7 bases between them. CDR3 length: 12 residues. Germline CDR1 GTSNPN, CDR2 SVGIG (reference sequence). CDR3 loop: CAWRIINTEAFF. The CDR3, as DNA: TGTGCCTGGAGAATCATTAACACTGAAGCTTTCTTT.

This rearrangement joins TRBV28 to TRBJ1-5; 10 positions match TRBD1. In germline, CDR1 is MDHEN, CDR2 SYDVKM. V lost 6 bases to trimming and J lost 3 bases; unmatched junction nucleotides: 8. The CDR3 runs 16 residues. The CDR3 DNA is TGTGCCAGCAGACCCCTGGGACAGGGGTACAATCAGCCCCAGCATTTT. It codes for CASRPLGQGYNQPQHF.

This chain connects TRBV13 to TRBJ2-7, with D unclear. V was clipped by 5 bases and J by 4 bases, with 15 bases between them. The CDR3 is 14 residues long. CDR1 PRHDT and CDR2 FYEKMQ come from the germline V gene (reference sequence). CDR3 protein: CASSLSSILYEQYF. The CDR3 bases are TGTGCCAGCAGCCTATCTTCTATTTTGTACGAGCAGTACTTC. Full variable domain (remainder filled in from reference TRBV13 and TRBJ2-7): AAGVIQSPRHLIKEKRETATLKCYPIPRHDTVYWYQQGPGQDPQFLISFYEKMQSDKGSIPDRFSAQQFSDYHSELNMSSLELGDSALYFCASSLSSILYEQYFGPGTRLTVT.

The chain links TRBV7-2 to TRBJ1-5; 10 bases agree with TRBD1. Germline V gene sequence: CDR1 SGHTA, CDR2 FQGNSA. V lost 3 bases to trimming and J lost 6 bases; unmatched junction nucleotides: 5. The CDR3 extends over 15 amino acids. The CDR3 reads CASSFSGQGGQPQHF. Written as DNA, the CDR3 is TGTGCCAGCAGCTTTTCTGGACAGGGGGGTCAGCCCCAGCATTTT.

The chain carries TRBV15 and TRBJ1-2; TRBD1 might be the D (5 bases). Germline V CDR1 and CDR2: LNHNV, YYDKDF (reference sequence). The CDR3 totals 15 residues. V shed 4 bases and J shed 1 base, with 13 bases lying between them. The CDR3 DNA is TGTGCCACCAGCATGGGCAGGGTCGATAACTATGGCTACACCTTC. It yields the protein CATSMGRVDNYGYTF.

The chain uses TRBV4-2 and TRBJ1-6; maybe TRBD1 (5 bases). Germline lookup yields CDR1 LGHNA and CDR2 YNFKEQ. Deletions cut 7 bases from V and 8 bases from J, with 18 bases between. The length of the CDR3 is 15 residues. As DNA, the CDR3 is TGTGCCAGCACTACAGCCCTAGGGGCCGATTCACCCCTCCACTTT. As protein: CASTTALGADSPLHF.

This chain connects TRBV30 to TRBJ1-2; perhaps TRBD1 as D (5 bases). Trimming cost V 0 bases and J 10 bases, with 15 bases left between them. The CDR3 runs 13 residues. Germline V lookup: CDR1 GTSNPN, CDR2 SVGIG (reference sequence). The CDR3 region is CAWSVKGTHTYTF. The CDR3, as DNA: TGTGCCTGGAGTGTAAAGGGGACGCATACCTACACCTTC.

The chain is built from TRBV4-2 and TRBJ1-1, with D possibly TRBD1 on 5 matching bases. The CDR3 has 15 residues. Trimming removed 0 bases at V and 10 bases at J, with 18 bases between. Germline assignment: CDR1 LGHNA and CDR2 YNFKEQ. CDR3 loop: CASSQDKGREWGAFF. CDR3 nucleotides: TGTGCCAGCAGCCAAGATAAGGGGCGGGAGTGGGGAGCTTTCTTT.

The V and J genes are TRBV5-1 and TRBJ1-2; D remains ambiguous. CDR1 SGHRS and CDR2 YFSETQ come from the germline V gene. Trimming removed 1 base from V and 7 bases from J, with 14 bases in between. The CDR3 extends over 14 amino acids. DNA for the CDR3: TGCGCCAGCAGCTTGACGACGGGCCCGGGTGGCTACACCTTC. It codes for CASSLTTGPGGYTF.

The rearrangement uses TRBV27 and TRBJ2-1; 9 positions agree with TRBD2. The CDR3 extends over 14 amino acids. Germline trimming cut 4 bases from V and 12 bases from J; bases unmatched to any gene: 10. Germline V CDR1 and CDR2: MNHEY, SMNVEV (reference sequence). The CDR3 DNA is TGTGCCAGCAGTTCTGCGGGACTAGCAATTTTGCAGTTCTTC. Its protein product is CASSSAGLAILQFF.

The chain recombines TRBV7-2 with TRBJ2-7, with 7 bases aligning to TRBD2. V was pared by 5 bases and J by 0 bases, with 10 bases of the junction left unmatched. This CDR3 is 16 amino acids long. Germline-derived CDR1 and CDR2 are SGHTA and FQGNSA. CDR3 nucleotides: TGTGCCAGCAGCCCTGACCCCGGGGGGAGCTCCTACGAGCAGTACTTC. Protein: CASSPDPGGSSYEQYF.

V is TRBV7-7 and J is TRBJ1-3; possible D gene TRBD1, 5 bases. This CDR3 spans 13 amino acids. The germline V gene encodes CDR1 SSHAT and CDR2 FNYEAQ (reference sequence). The CDR3 reads CATSTGAGNTIYF. The CDR3 DNA is TGTGCTACCTCTACAGGAGCTGGAAACACCATATATTTT. The variable domain in full, completed from reference TRBV7-7 and TRBJ1-3, reads GAGVSQSPRYKVTKRGQDVTLRCDPISSHATLYWYQQALGQGPEFLTYFNYEAQPDKSGLPSDRFSAERPEGSISTLTIQRTEQRDSAMYRCATSTGAGNTIYFGEGSWLTVV.

The J gene is TRBJ2-2, the V gene TRBV4-3; D may correspond to TRBD1 or TRBD2 (5 bases each). This CDR3 is 17 amino acids long. The V gene lost 1 base and the J gene lost 4 bases, with 16 bases spanning the gap. Germline CDR1 LGHNA, CDR2 YSLEER. The CDR3 DNA is TGCGCCAGCAGCCAAGGGAGAGACAGACGGGGCACCGGGGAGCTGTTTTTT. Protein: CASSQGRDRRGTGELFF.